The 9 T cell receptor beta chains below all came from one sample that was sequenced in a study of T-cell reconstitution after alpha-beta-depleted transplantation in children. Preparation of the TCRbeta library used unique molecular identifiers. TCRdb recomputed calls from the PCR reads with MiXCR, one row per CDR3 protein. The table shows a few hundred thousand distinct CDR3 sequences, with 10% occurring only once. The source material was PBMCs from the stem cell graft donor, sampled from the stem cell graft. These receptors were obtained from a human donor who donated a stem cell graft to a child with acute lymphoblastic leukemia.

The chain couples TRBV27 to TRBJ2-1; D possibly corresponds to TRBD1 (6 bases). CDR3 length: 18 residues. V was clipped by 2 bases and J by 1 base, with 18 bases between them. CDR1 MNHEY and CDR2 SMNVEV come from the germline V gene (reference sequence). For the CDR3, the DNA is TGTGCCAGCAGTTTAAGGTCATCAGGGACAAATTCCTACAATGAGCAGTTCTTC. This codes for CASSLRSSGTNSYNEQFF.

The chain recombines TRBV9 with TRBJ1-1; D is ambiguous. Germline V gives CDR1 SGDLS, CDR2 YYNGEE. The length of the CDR3 is 14 residues. The V end lost 0 bases, the J end lost 4 bases, and 10 bases lay between the germline ends. The CDR3 loop is CASSVGPGSTEAFF. CDR3 DNA: TGTGCCAGCAGCGTAGGCCCGGGTTCCACTGAAGCTTTCTTT.

The chain has TRBV28 and TRBJ2-2; D not certain. Germline lookup yields CDR1 MDHEN and CDR2 SYDVKM. The germline V and J ends were trimmed by 0 bases and 2 bases, with 10 bases remaining between them. This CDR3 has 16 residues. The CDR3 DNA reads as TGTGCCAGCAGTTTATGGGCCTTCCCAAACACCGGGGAGCTGTTTTTT. Residues: CASSLWAFPNTGELFF. The variable domain in full, with the rest retrieved from reference TRBV28 and TRBJ2-2, is DVKVTQSSRYLVKRTGEKVFLECVQDMDHENMFWYRQDPGLGLRLIYFSYDVKMKEKGDIPEGYSVSREKKERFSLILESASTNQTSMYLCASSLWAFPNTGELFFGEGSRLTVL.

The chain uses TRBV20-1 and TRBJ2-3; TRBD2 matches 10 bases. The CDR3 contains 16 residues. After removal of 5 bases from V and 0 bases from J, the junction contained 8 bases not matched to a gene. In germline, CDR1 is DFQATT, CDR2 SNEGSKA (reference sequence). The CDR3 region is CSALSGRTASTDTQYF. CDR3 nucleotide sequence: TGCAGTGCTCTTAGCGGGAGGACCGCGAGCACAGATACGCAGTATTTT.

CDR3 sequence: CASTPGLGVKEQFF. Written as DNA, the CDR3 is TGTGCCAGCACCCCAGGACTAGGCGTAAAGGAGCAGTTCTTC. The genes are TRBV5-4 and TRBJ2-1; TRBD2 matches at 7 bases. Germline V CDR1 and CDR2: SGHNT, YYREEE (reference sequence). V lost 6 bases to trimming and J lost 10 bases; unmatched junction nucleotides: 13. There are 14 residues in the CDR3.

The chain combines TRBV7-2 with TRBJ2-4; no firm D call. The CDR3 spans 15 residues. Looked up from germline, CDR1 is SGHTA and CDR2 is FQGNSA. V dropped 0 bases and J dropped 3 bases, with 9 bases sitting between them. CDR3 amino acids: CASSLALGNKNIQYF. In DNA, the CDR3 is TGTGCCAGCAGCTTAGCGCTAGGGAACAAAAACATTCAGTACTTC. Looking up the rest from reference TRBV7-2 and TRBJ2-4 gives the full variable domain: GAGVSQSPSNKVTEKGKDVELRCDPISGHTALYWYRQSLGQGLEFLIYFQGNSAPDKSGLPSDRFSAERTGGSVSTLTIQRTQQEDSAVYLCASSLALGNKNIQYFGAGTRLSVL.

This clonotype was found a few times. The gene calls are TRBV4-1 and TRBJ2-5; 9 positions match TRBD1. The CDR3 has 14 amino acids. CDR1 and CDR2 from the germline V gene are MGHRA and YSYEKL. The ends lost 0 bases at V and 7 bases at J; junction bases unmatched: 3. CDR3 region: CASSQEGQGRTQYF. The CDR3, as DNA: TGCGCCAGCAGCCAAGAAGGACAGGGGCGGACCCAGTACTTC.

CDR3 in DNA: TGTGCCAGCAGTCAAACGGGAGGGTATAGCAATCAGCCCCAGCATTTT. Residues: CASSQTGGYSNQPQHF. V and J are TRBV27 and TRBJ1-5; D ambiguous. From germline, CDR1 is MNHEY and CDR2 SMNVEV (reference sequence). The CDR3 spans 16 residues. Trimming removed 5 bases from V and 0 bases from J, with 14 bases in between.

This sequence joins TRBV7-3 and TRBJ2-7; D not certain. In germline, CDR1 is SGHTA, CDR2 FQGTGA. This CDR3 spans 13 amino acids. Trimming took off 5 bases at V and 6 bases at J, with 14 bases between the two ends. The CDR3 protein is CASSLIHGGEQYF. In nucleotides, the CDR3 is TGTGCCAGCAGCCTGATACATGGTGGCGAGCAGTACTTC.